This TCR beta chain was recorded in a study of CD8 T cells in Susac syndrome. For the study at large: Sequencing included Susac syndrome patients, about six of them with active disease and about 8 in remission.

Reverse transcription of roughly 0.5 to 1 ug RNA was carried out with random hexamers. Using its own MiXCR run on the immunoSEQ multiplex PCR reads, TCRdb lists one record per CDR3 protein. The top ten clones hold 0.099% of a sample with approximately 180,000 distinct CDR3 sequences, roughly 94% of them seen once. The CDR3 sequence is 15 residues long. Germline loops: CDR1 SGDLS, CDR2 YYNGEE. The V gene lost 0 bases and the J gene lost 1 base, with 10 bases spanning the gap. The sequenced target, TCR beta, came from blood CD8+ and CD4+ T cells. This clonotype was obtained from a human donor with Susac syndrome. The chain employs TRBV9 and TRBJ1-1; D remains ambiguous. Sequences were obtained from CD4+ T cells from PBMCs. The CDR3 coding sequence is TGTGCCAGCAGCGTAGGGTCTCGGGGGAACACTGAAGCTTTCTTT. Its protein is CASSVGSRGNTEAFF.